A single sample gave rise to the 10 T cell receptor beta chains below, sequenced in a study of blood T cells in healthy people across ages. Using a J-beta primer mix together with a sample-barcoded 5' primer, a second PCR was run for about 6 to 11 cycles. TCRdb reprocessed the 5' RACE reads with MiXCR, giving one entry per CDR3 protein. The sample lists around 1.5 million distinct CDR3 sequences; roughly 45% were seen once. The sequenced sample consisted of blood. The receptors stem from a woman aged 18-30 years in good health.

A remark on this clonotype: One base away lies a much larger clone, so this may be a sequencing read error. The rearrangement joins TRBV7-3 to TRBJ1-1; a weak D match, TRBD1 (5 bases). The CDR3 consists of 13 residues. Germline CDR1 is SGHTA and CDR2 is FQGTGA. The V gene lost 4 bases and the J gene lost 2 bases, with 8 bases spanning the gap. DNA of the CDR3: TGTGCCAGCAGCTCACAGGACAACACTGAAGCTTTCTTT. Translating it yields CASSSQDNTEAFF.

The chain has TRBV3-1 and TRBJ1-1; unclear D gene. The CDR3 loop spans 14 amino acids. V was trimmed by 7 bases and J by 1 base, leaving 13 bases between them. Germline V gene data show CDR1 as LGHDT and CDR2 as YNNKEL (reference sequence). The CDR3 DNA reads as TGTGCCAGCACACCTGGACCCGGGAACACTGAAGCTTTCTTT. This sequence encodes CASTPGPGNTEAFF.

This clonotype was observed once. V is TRBV6-1 and J is TRBJ2-1, with 7 positions matching TRBD1. Germline CDR1 MNHNS, CDR2 SASEGT. Trimming removed 1 base from V and 15 bases from J; junction bases left unmatched: 0. The CDR3 totals 10 residues. In nucleotides, the CDR3 is TGTGCCAGCAGTGAAGGACAGGGGTTCTTC. This codes for CASSEGQGFF.

J is TRBJ2-7 and V is TRBV12-3 or TRBV12-4; TRBD2 matches at 7 bases. The CDR3 spans 14 residues. V lost 5 bases and J lost 3; bases outside the gene matches: 7. The CDR3 DNA sequence: TGTGCCAGCAGTCCAGCGGGATGGGTCTACGAGCAGTACTTC. It encodes CASSPAGWVYEQYF.

This clonotype was counted a few times. The chain couples TRBV20-1 to TRBJ2-5; a weak D match, TRBD2 (5 bases). Deletions cut 5 bases from V and 2 bases from J, with 12 bases between. The CDR3 has 13 amino acids. Germline V gene data show CDR1 as DFQATT and CDR2 as SNEGSKA (reference sequence). The CDR3 loop reads CSAGLRRQETQYF. The CDR3 bases are TGCAGTGCTGGCCTCCGGAGGCAAGAGACCCAGTACTTC.

A note on this clonotype: The junction departs from germline at one end; a sequencing error may be responsible. The V call is TRBV4-2, the J call TRBJ2-5; 12 bases line up with TRBD1. The end of the DNA fits TRBJ2-7 better, so the J call may be wrong. Germline-derived CDR1 and CDR2 are LGHNA and YNFKEQ. The CDR3 extends over 20 amino acids. CDR3 protein: CASSLDATRWGQGASNEQYF. The CDR3 nucleotides read TGTGCCAGCAGCCTCGATGCTACTAGGTGGGGACAGGGGGCCTCCAACGAGCAGTACTTC.

This clonotype occurred a few times. V usage is TRBV10-1 and J usage is TRBJ2-7; TRBD2 is a possible D gene (5 bases). CDR3 length: 14 amino acids. Trimming removed 2 bases at V and 3 bases at J, with 11 bases between. CDR1 is WNHNN and CDR2 is SYGVQD in the germline V gene (reference sequence). The CDR3 region is CASSEGPGNYEQYF. The CDR3 DNA reads TGCGCCAGCAGTGAGGGCCCGGGAAACTACGAGCAGTACTTC.

A few counts support this clonotype. The chain recombines TRBV27 with TRBJ2-5; 8 nucleotides align to TRBD2. The CDR3 totals 16 residues. The V and J ends lost 10 bases and 3 bases, in that order; junction bases with no gene match: 16. Germline V gene sequence: CDR1 MNHEY, CDR2 SMNVEV (reference sequence). The CDR3 region is CATAPRGAGVKETQYF. In nucleotides, the CDR3 is TGTGCCACCGCCCCCCGAGGAGCGGGGGTAAAAGAGACCCAGTACTTC.

The CDR3 DNA reads as TGCAGTGCGGAGCTCCGGGACCTTCAAGCGTATACGCAGTATTTT. Amino acid sequence: CSAELRDLQAYTQYF. The rearrangement joins TRBV20-1 to TRBJ2-3; the D gene could be TRBD1 or TRBD2 (5 bases each). CDR1 DFQATT and CDR2 SNEGSKA come from the germline V gene (reference sequence). V lost 6 bases, J lost 7 bases, and 23 bases lay in between. The CDR3 consists of 15 residues.

The chain recombines TRBV4-1 with TRBJ2-7; 8 bases agree with TRBD2. Germline V gene data show CDR1 as MGHRA and CDR2 as YSYEKL. V gave up 1 base and J gave up 3 bases; unmatched junction bases: 8. The CDR3 runs to 16 residues. The CDR3, as DNA: TGCGCCAGCAGCCAAGTAATCCGGGGGGGCCTCTACGAGCAGTACTTC. Its protein is CASSQVIRGGLYEQYF.